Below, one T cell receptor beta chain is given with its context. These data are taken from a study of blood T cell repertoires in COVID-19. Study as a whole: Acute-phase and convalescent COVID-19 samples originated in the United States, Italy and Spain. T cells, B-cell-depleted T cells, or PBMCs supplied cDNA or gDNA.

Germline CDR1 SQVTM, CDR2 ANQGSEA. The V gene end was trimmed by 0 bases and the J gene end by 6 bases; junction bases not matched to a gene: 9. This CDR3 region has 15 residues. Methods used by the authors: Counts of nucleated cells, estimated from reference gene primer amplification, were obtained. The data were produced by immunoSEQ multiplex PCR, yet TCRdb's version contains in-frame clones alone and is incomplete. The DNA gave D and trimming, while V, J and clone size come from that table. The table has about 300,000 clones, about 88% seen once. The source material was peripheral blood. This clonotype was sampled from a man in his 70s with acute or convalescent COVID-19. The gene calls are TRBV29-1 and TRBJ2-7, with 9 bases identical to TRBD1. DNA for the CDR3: TGCAGCGTTGAAGATCGTGGGACAGGGTTTTCCGAGCAGTACTTC. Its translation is CSVEDRGTGFSEQYF.